Listed below are T cell receptor beta chains from one sample, sequenced in a study of blood T cell repertoires in COVID-19. The protocol was immunoSEQ multiplex PCR, while the TCRdb copy is restricted to in-frame clones and leaves out a portion. The sample lists more than 140,000 clones, under 85% seen once, with 1.5% to 2% in the top ten. Sequencing input: peripheral blood. The receptor set was obtained from a human donor in a cohort sampled during active COVID-19. The CDR3 runs from the conserved cysteine through the conserved F or W. D genes are given only for firm matches. Size is stated for part of the rows, as once, few or many counts, or as a class when the clone is expanded.

d_gene	abundance	v_gene	j_gene	CDR3aa	CDR3nt
.	.	TRBV10-2	TRBJ1-2	CASLGVGRFYGYTF	TGCGCCAGCTTGGGCGTGGGGAGGTTCTATGGCTACACCTTC
TRBD2	.	TRBV30	TRBJ2-1	CAWSAETGGVNEQFF	TGTGCCTGGAGTGCTGAGACGGGAGGGGTCAATGAGCAGTTCTTC
TRBD1	.	TRBV2	TRBJ2-7	CASRDRGYEQYF	TGTGCCAGCCGGGACAGGGGTTACGAGCAGTACTTC
.	few	TRBV18	TRBJ1-2	CASSPSRGYGYTF	TGTGCCAGCTCACCTTCTAGGGGATATGGCTACACCTTC
TRBD1	.	TRBV28	TRBJ1-5	CASSFQGQGGNQPQHF	TGTGCCAGCAGTTTTCAGGGACAGGGAGGCAATCAGCCCCAGCATTTT
TRBD2	.	TRBV5-1	TRBJ2-5	CASSQAAGVETQYF	TGCGCCAGCAGCCAGGCCGCGGGAGTGGAGACCCAGTACTTC
.	.	TRBV11-2	TRBJ2-2	CASSLAGEAGELFF	TGTGCCAGCAGCTTAGCGGGAGAGGCCGGGGAGCTGTTTTTT
.	once	TRBV10-3	TRBJ2-2	CAISETLGGNTGELFF	TGTGCCATCAGTGAAACACTAGGTGGTAACACCGGGGAGCTGTTTTTT
TRBD1	.	TRBV7-2	TRBJ2-5	CASSPSPGQQETQYF	TGTGCCAGCAGCCCCTCCCCGGGACAGCAAGAGACCCAGTACTTC
TRBD1	.	TRBV19	TRBJ2-6	CASTPTGGNSGANVLTF	TGTGCCAGTACTCCGACAGGGGGAAACTCTGGGGCCAACGTCCTGACTTTC
.	.	TRBV4-3	TRBJ2-2	CASSQDSRVNTGELFF	TGCGCCAGCAGCCAAGATTCCAGGGTGAACACCGGGGAGCTGTTTTTT
.	.	TRBV10-3	TRBJ1-4	CAISDRRDEKLFF	TGTGCCATCAGTGACAGGCGAGACGAAAAACTGTTTTTT
.	few	TRBV11-2	TRBJ1-1	CASSLGRGTEAFF	TGTGCCAGCAGCCTAGGACGGGGCACTGAAGCTTTCTTT
TRBD2	.	TRBV4-1	TRBJ2-3	CASSQRGTSGFTDTQYF	TGCGCCAGCAGCCAACGGGGGACTAGCGGGTTCACAGATACGCAGTATTTT
.	once	TRBV14	TRBJ1-2	CASSQDSGGRGYTF	TGTGCCAGCAGCCAAGATAGCGGGGGACGCGGCTACACCTTC
TRBD2	.	TRBV29-1	TRBJ2-2	CSVERLAGGTGELFF	TGCAGCGTTGAGCGGCTAGCGGGAGGCACCGGGGAGCTGTTTTTT
TRBD2	.	TRBV18	TRBJ2-7	CASSPGATSGRIGEQYF	TGTGCCAGCTCCCCGGGGGCGACTAGCGGGAGAATCGGAGAGCAGTACTTC
.	.	TRBV5-5	TRBJ1-5	CASSLRIAGAAQRPQHF	TGTGCCAGCAGCCTGAGGATCGCAGGGGCGGCCCAGAGGCCCCAGCATTTT
TRBD1	.	TRBV29-1	TRBJ1-4	CSVDAGGGEKLFF	TGCAGCGTTGACGCAGGGGGCGGAGAAAAACTGTTTTTT
TRBD2	.	TRBV27	TRBJ2-7	CASSPGTSGYEQYF	TGTGCCAGCAGTCCCGGGACTAGCGGCTACGAGCAGTACTTC
TRBD1	.	TRBV19	TRBJ1-5	CASTKDRGFNQPQHF	TGTGCCAGTACCAAGGACAGGGGATTTAATCAGCCCCAGCATTTT
TRBD2	.	TRBV7-2	TRBJ2-1	CASSLGGGTANNEQFF	TGTGCCAGCAGCTTAGGGGGGGGGACTGCCAACAATGAGCAGTTCTTC
.	.	TRBV10-3	TRBJ1-2	CAISDGEDYGYTF	TGTGCCATCAGTGACGGGGAGGACTATGGCTACACCTTC
TRBD1	.	TRBV5-6	TRBJ2-7	CASSLAGTGSYEQYF	TGTGCCAGCAGCTTGGCCGGGACAGGCTCCTACGAGCAGTACTTC
TRBD1	.	TRBV2	TRBJ2-7	CASSGGLRTGEQYF	TGTGCCAGCTCAGGGGGCCTCAGGACGGGCGAGCAGTACTTC
.	.	TRBV5-6	TRBJ1-1	CASSLSGDTEAFF	TGTGCCAGCAGCTTGTCCGGGGACACTGAAGCTTTCTTT
.	.	TRBV18	TRBJ1-1	CASSVSENTEAFF	TGTGCCAGCTCAGTGTCAGAGAACACTGAAGCTTTCTTT
TRBD1	.	TRBV7-7	TRBJ2-5	CASSITGGTGETQYF	TGTGCTAGCAGTATAACAGGGGGAACGGGGGAGACCCAGTACTTC
.	.	TRBV2	TRBJ1-2	CASSGGPYGYTF	TGTGCCAGCAGTGGGGGGCCCTATGGCTACACCTTC
.	.	TRBV29-1	TRBJ2-1	CSVEPYSVRFDNEQFF	TGCAGCGTTGAACCTTACAGTGTTCGGTTCGATAATGAGCAGTTCTTC
.	.	TRBV27	TRBJ1-5	CASRPGDFWGYSNQPQHF	TGTGCCAGTCGACCCGGGGACTTCTGGGGCTATAGCAATCAGCCCCAGCATTTT
.	.	TRBV5-5	TRBJ1-1	CASSLGASPTEAFF	TGTGCCAGCAGCCTGGGGGCCTCCCCCACTGAAGCTTTCTTT
.	.	TRBV5-1	TRBJ2-1	CASSLEGSSYNEQFF	TGCGCCAGCAGCTTGGAAGGGAGCTCCTACAATGAGCAGTTCTTC
.	few	TRBV7-2	TRBJ2-4	CASSLVAGNIQYF	TGTGCCAGCAGCTTAGTGGCAGGGAACATTCAGTACTTC
.	.	TRBV6-5	TRBJ2-1	CASSYSGGPRNEQFF	TGTGCCAGCAGTTACTCAGGAGGGCCGCGCAATGAGCAGTTCTTC
.	.	TRBV5-1	TRBJ2-7	CASSFLDSSYEQYF	TGCGCCAGCAGCTTTCTCGACAGCTCCTACGAGCAGTACTTC
.	.	TRBV5-1	TRBJ1-4	CASSEQGGEKLFF	TGCGCCAGCAGCGAACAGGGTGGCGAAAAACTGTTTTTT
.	.	TRBV2	TRBJ2-7	CASRAASVNEQYF	TGTGCCAGCAGGGCAGCTAGCGTCAACGAGCAGTACTTC
TRBD2	.	TRBV2	TRBJ2-7	CASSLLAVGVDEQYF	TGTGCCAGCAGTTTACTAGCGGTCGGTGTCGACGAGCAGTACTTC
TRBD1	.	TRBV5-1	TRBJ2-5	CASSPGQAETQYF	TGCGCCAGCAGCCCCGGACAGGCAGAGACCCAGTACTTC
.	.	TRBV21-1	TRBJ2-7	CASSKRLGGGKSEQYF	TGTGCCAGCAGCAAGCGACTTGGCGGGGGGAAATCCGAGCAGTACTTC
.	.	TRBV27	TRBJ2-4	CASSSIAGGAKNIQYF	TGTGCCAGCAGTTCCATAGCAGGCGGGGCCAAAAACATTCAGTACTTC
TRBD1	.	TRBV10-3	TRBJ2-7	CAISDSLLRTGESYEQYF	TGTGCCATCAGTGACTCTCTTCTACGGACAGGCGAGTCCTACGAGCAGTACTTC
TRBD2	.	TRBV7-9	TRBJ2-2	CASVLVGREGLGTGELFF	TGTGCCAGCGTCCTTGTAGGACGGGAGGGCCTAGGCACCGGGGAGCTGTTTTTT
TRBD2	.	TRBV9	TRBJ2-1	CASTSGRLGGNEQFF	TGTGCCAGCACTAGCGGGAGGCTGGGGGGCAATGAGCAGTTCTTC
.	.	TRBV29-1	TRBJ1-2	CSVDRQAANYGYTF	TGCAGCGTCGACAGGCAGGCAGCTAACTATGGCTACACCTTC
TRBD1	.	TRBV7-2	TRBJ1-5	CASSTTGTANQPQHF	TGTGCCAGCAGCACCACCGGGACAGCCAATCAGCCCCAGCATTTT
TRBD1	.	TRBV5-1	TRBJ2-7	CASSPGQGSIYEQYF	TGCGCCAGCAGCCCGGGACAGGGGTCCATCTACGAGCAGTACTTC
TRBD1	.	TRBV5-1	TRBJ2-2	CASSLAGGGELFF	TGCGCCAGCAGCTTGGCAGGGGGCGGGGAGCTGTTTTTT
.	.	TRBV20-1	TRBJ2-7	CSARRSVEQYF	TGCAGTGCCCGCCGGTCGGTCGAGCAGTACTTC
TRBD2	.	TRBV2	TRBJ2-7	CASRTSGPPAEQYF	TGTGCCAGCCGGACTAGCGGCCCCCCGGCGGAGCAGTACTTC
.	many	TRBV3-1/TRBV3-2	TRBJ2-7	CASSQVAYEQYF	TGTGCCAGCAGCCAAGTCGCCTACGAGCAGTACTTC
.	.	TRBV28	TRBJ2-4	CASSLGDTKNIQYF	TGTGCCAGCAGTTTGGGAGACACCAAAAACATTCAGTACTTC
.	.	TRBV28	TRBJ2-7	CASTPGVPYEQYF	TGTGCCAGCACCCCAGGGGTCCCCTACGAGCAGTACTTC
TRBD1	few	TRBV5-4	TRBJ2-3	CASSLPGQSTDTQYF	TGTGCCAGCAGCTTGCCGGGACAGAGCACAGATACGCAGTATTTT